The rows below give T cell receptor beta chains drawn from one sample of a study of blood T cell repertoires in COVID-19. Method: immunoSEQ multiplex PCR; TCRdb's copy keeps in-frame clones and lacks some. The data show some 300,000 clones, more than 80% seen once. The specimen sequenced was peripheral blood. These receptors originate from a woman between 50 and 59 years old with COVID-19, enrolled during active disease. Each CDR3 is given with its conserved first and last residue. Fields, in order: V gene, CDR3 length, J gene, D gene, clone size, CDR3 DNA, CDR3 protein. A D gene is named only where the DNA matches it firmly. Not all rows give a size; the values are once, few, many and, for expanded clones, a class.

V: TRBV11-2
length: 15
J: TRBJ2-1
D: -
size: -
DNA: TGTGCCAGCAGCTTAGATGTCGGTAGATACAATGAGCAGTTCTTC
CDR3: CASSLDVGRYNEQFF

V: TRBV7-2
length: 16
J: TRBJ1-1
D: -
size: once
DNA: TGTGCCAGCAGCTTACAGCCCGGCGGGATGAACACTGAAGCTTTCTTT
CDR3: CASSLQPGGMNTEAFF

V: TRBV11-2
length: 17
J: TRBJ2-1
D: TRBD2
size: -
DNA: TGTGCCAGCAGCTTAGTGGGTAGCGGGAGGGCATCCAATGAGCAGTTCTTC
CDR3: CASSLVGSGRASNEQFF

V: TRBV15
length: 16
J: TRBJ1-5
D: -
size: -
DNA: TGTGCCACCAGCGCCGGGGGAGGGCTGGGCAATCAGCCCCAGCATTTT
CDR3: CATSAGGGLGNQPQHF

V: TRBV7-2
length: 17
J: TRBJ2-1
D: TRBD2
size: few
DNA: TGTGCCAGCAGCCTCGGGACTAGCGGGCTGCACTACAATGAGCAGTTCTTC
CDR3: CASSLGTSGLHYNEQFF

V: TRBV4-2
length: 15
J: TRBJ2-3
D: -
size: once
DNA: TGTGCCAGCAGCCCTCTTGGAGGCTACACAGATACGCAGTATTTT
CDR3: CASSPLGGYTDTQYF

V: TRBV9
length: 19
J: TRBJ2-1
D: TRBD2
size: few
DNA: TGTGCCAGCAGCGTAGCCGGACTAGCGGGGACATACTCCTACAATGAGCAGTTCTTC
CDR3: CASSVAGLAGTYSYNEQFF

V: TRBV9
length: 15
J: TRBJ2-3
D: TRBD2
size: -
DNA: TGTGCCAGCAGCGTAGAGTTAGCGGGAGTAGGTACGCAGTATTTT
CDR3: CASSVELAGVGTQYF

V: TRBV3-1/TRBV3-2
length: 15
J: TRBJ2-3
D: TRBD1
size: -
DNA: TGTGCCAGCAGCCAAGGGGGACAGGCGCCCGATACGCAGTATTTT
CDR3: CASSQGGQAPDTQYF

V: TRBV11-3
length: 15
J: TRBJ1-2
D: TRBD1
size: -
DNA: TGTGCCAGCAGCTTCCCGGACAGGGGCCGTGATGGCTACACCTTC
CDR3: CASSFPDRGRDGYTF

V: TRBV5-1
length: 14
J: TRBJ2-2
D: -
size: -
DNA: TGCGCCAGCAGCCTGGACATGAACACCGGGGAGCTGTTTTTT
CDR3: CASSLDMNTGELFF

V: TRBV5-1
length: 14
J: TRBJ1-2
D: -
size: -
DNA: TGCGCCAGCAGCCTCCCGGGACTGTATTATGGCTACACCTTC
CDR3: CASSLPGLYYGYTF

V: TRBV2
length: 15
J: TRBJ2-1
D: -
size: -
DNA: TGTGCCAGCAGATACGAGCGGAACTCCTACAATGAGCAGTTCTTC
CDR3: CASRYERNSYNEQFF

V: TRBV14
length: 13
J: TRBJ2-3
D: -
size: -
DNA: TGTGCCAGCAGCCGAGATTACACAGATACGCAGTATTTT
CDR3: CASSRDYTDTQYF

V: TRBV6-2/TRBV6-3
length: 11
J: TRBJ2-1
D: -
size: -
DNA: TGTGCCAGCAGTTTTAGCGGTGAGCAGTTCTTC
CDR3: CASSFSGEQFF

V: TRBV15
length: 15
J: TRBJ2-7
D: TRBD1
size: -
DNA: TGTGCCACCAGCAGAGGAACAGGGGCGACCTACGAGCAGTACTTC
CDR3: CATSRGTGATYEQYF

V: TRBV18
length: 17
J: TRBJ1-5
D: TRBD1
size: -
DNA: TGTGCCAGCTCAGAGGGACAGCCGCTTAATAGCAATCAGCCCCAGCATTTT
CDR3: CASSEGQPLNSNQPQHF

V: TRBV28
length: 16
J: TRBJ1-5
D: TRBD1
size: -
DNA: TGTGCCAGCAGTGCACCCGGGACAGGGGCGGATCAGCCCCAGCATTTT
CDR3: CASSAPGTGADQPQHF

V: TRBV9
length: 13
J: TRBJ2-7
D: -
size: -
DNA: TGTGCCAGCAGCGTAGAGGGGGCCTACGAGCAGTACTTC
CDR3: CASSVEGAYEQYF

V: TRBV12-3/TRBV12-4
length: 13
J: TRBJ1-1
D: -
size: once
DNA: TGTGCCAGCAGTTTAGAGGAGGACACTGAAGCTTTCTTT
CDR3: CASSLEEDTEAFF

V: TRBV7-3
length: 15
J: TRBJ2-1
D: -
size: -
DNA: TGTGCCAGCAGCTCCACTGGCGGGAAACACAATGAGCAGTTCTTC
CDR3: CASSSTGGKHNEQFF

V: TRBV29-1
length: 15
J: TRBJ1-4
D: -
size: -
DNA: TGCAGCGTTGTTCGTTCCTGGGGCGGCGATGAAAAACTGTTTTTT
CDR3: CSVVRSWGGDEKLFF

V: TRBV5-8
length: 15
J: TRBJ1-2
D: TRBD1
size: once
DNA: TGTGCCAGCAGCCCTCCGGGACAGTCTAACTATGGCTACACCTTC
CDR3: CASSPPGQSNYGYTF

V: TRBV15
length: 12
J: TRBJ1-1
D: TRBD1
size: -
DNA: TGTGCCACCAGCAACGACAGGGTTCGGGCTTTCTTT
CDR3: CATSNDRVRAFF

V: TRBV9
length: 14
J: TRBJ2-3
D: -
size: -
DNA: TGTGCCAGCAGCGTAGATCTGGAGGGGGATACGCAGTATTTT
CDR3: CASSVDLEGDTQYF

V: TRBV7-9
length: 16
J: TRBJ2-1
D: TRBD1
size: -
DNA: TGTGCCAGCAGCTTAGGGGGGACAGGGAGTTTGAATGAGCAGTTCTTC
CDR3: CASSLGGTGSLNEQFF

V: TRBV6-6
length: 15
J: TRBJ1-1
D: TRBD1
size: -
DNA: TGTGCCAGCAGTTATGGACAGGGGTTGAACACTGAAGCTTTCTTT
CDR3: CASSYGQGLNTEAFF

V: TRBV19
length: 14
J: TRBJ1-2
D: TRBD1
size: -
DNA: TGTGCCAGTAGTATACGGGACAGGGCACGTGGCTACACCTTC
CDR3: CASSIRDRARGYTF

V: TRBV7-9
length: 17
J: TRBJ2-1
D: TRBD2
size: once
DNA: TGTGCCAGCAGCTCAAATAGTCCGGGACTAGCGCGCAATGAGCAGTTCTTC
CDR3: CASSSNSPGLARNEQFF

V: TRBV27
length: 14
J: TRBJ2-7
D: TRBD2
size: -
DNA: TGTGCCAGCTGGCGGCCTAGCGGTTCCTACGAGCAGTACTTC
CDR3: CASWRPSGSYEQYF

V: TRBV5-1
length: 16
J: TRBJ2-5
D: TRBD2
size: -
DNA: TGCGCCAGCAGCCCGACTAGCGGGAGGAGTCAAGAGACCCAGTACTTC
CDR3: CASSPTSGRSQETQYF

V: TRBV30
length: 13
J: TRBJ2-7
D: TRBD1
size: -
DNA: TGTGCCGGGGAAAGGACAGGGCTCTACGAGCAGTACTTC
CDR3: CAGERTGLYEQYF

V: TRBV12-3/TRBV12-4
length: 13
J: TRBJ2-3
D: -
size: few
DNA: TGTGCCAGCAGTTACAGGACCCCTTATACGCAGTATTTT
CDR3: CASSYRTPYTQYF

V: TRBV7-9
length: 13
J: TRBJ1-2
D: -
size: -
DNA: TGTGCCAGCAGCTTAGCGGAGGGCTATGGCTACACCTTC
CDR3: CASSLAEGYGYTF

V: TRBV3-1/TRBV3-2
length: 17
J: TRBJ2-7
D: TRBD2
size: -
DNA: TGTGCCAGCAGCCCTCCCCCGAGACTAGCGGGTACCGGCGAGCAGTACTTC
CDR3: CASSPPPRLAGTGEQYF

V: TRBV27
length: 12
J: TRBJ1-2
D: TRBD1
size: once
DNA: TGTGCCAGCAGGAACCGGGACAGGGAGTACACCTTC
CDR3: CASRNRDREYTF

V: TRBV13
length: 11
J: TRBJ2-7
D: -
size: -
DNA: TGTGCCAGCAGCACCACTAGCGAGCAGTACTTC
CDR3: CASSTTSEQYF

V: TRBV7-9
length: 15
J: TRBJ2-5
D: TRBD2
size: -
DNA: TGTGCCAGCAGCTTGGCTCTAGCGGGAGGAGAGACCCAGTACTTC
CDR3: CASSLALAGGETQYF

V: TRBV18
length: 16
J: TRBJ1-5
D: -
size: -
DNA: TGTGCCAGCTCACCCTTGAGCGGGGCCGGGAATCAGCCCCAGCATTTT
CDR3: CASSPLSGAGNQPQHF

V: TRBV20-1
length: 16
J: TRBJ2-7
D: TRBD2
size: -
DNA: TGCAGTGCTAGTAATGACGGGCTAGCGGGATTATACGAGCAGTACTTC
CDR3: CSASNDGLAGLYEQYF

V: TRBV24-1
length: 14
J: TRBJ2-2
D: TRBD1
size: -
DNA: TGTGCCACCGGACAGGGAACGAACACCGGGGAGCTGTTTTTT
CDR3: CATGQGTNTGELFF

V: TRBV7-9
length: 12
J: TRBJ1-1
D: -
size: -
DNA: TGTGCCAGCAGCTTAATCCAGTTTGAAGCTTTCTTT
CDR3: CASSLIQFEAFF

V: TRBV3-1/TRBV3-2
length: 15
J: TRBJ2-2
D: -
size: -
DNA: TGTGCCAGCAGCCGAGGTGGGAGTGTAACCGGGGAGCTGTTTTTT
CDR3: CASSRGGSVTGELFF

V: TRBV10-3
length: 14
J: TRBJ2-4
D: TRBD1
size: few
DNA: TGTGCCATCAGACCCGGGACAGAAAAAAACATTCAGTACTTC
CDR3: CAIRPGTEKNIQYF

V: TRBV30
length: 12
J: TRBJ2-7
D: -
size: once
DNA: TGTGCCTGGAACGCAGGGATCTACGAGCAGTACTTC
CDR3: CAWNAGIYEQYF

V: TRBV9
length: 15
J: TRBJ2-3
D: TRBD1
size: -
DNA: TGTGCCAGCAGCGTCGGGACAGGGATAACAGATACGCAGTATTTT
CDR3: CASSVGTGITDTQYF

V: TRBV7-2
length: 14
J: TRBJ2-3
D: -
size: -
DNA: TGTGCCAGCAGCGACCGCTCGGCGGGAGATACGCAGTATTTT
CDR3: CASSDRSAGDTQYF

V: TRBV7-2
length: 14
J: TRBJ1-2
D: -
size: -
DNA: TGTGCCAGCAGGCGGGGGGGCGCTAACTATGGCTACACCTTC
CDR3: CASRRGGANYGYTF

V: TRBV19
length: 14
J: TRBJ1-1
D: TRBD1
size: -
DNA: TGTGCCAGCCTGGTGGACAGGGGAGGGACTGAAGCTTTCTTT
CDR3: CASLVDRGGTEAFF

V: TRBV6-5
length: 15
J: TRBJ2-2
D: -
size: medium-sized
DNA: TGTGCCAGCAGTTACTCGGAGATCGGCGCCGGGGAGCTGTTTTTT
CDR3: CASSYSEIGAGELFF

V: TRBV4-3
length: 15
J: TRBJ2-1
D: -
size: -
DNA: TGCGCCAGCAGCCACCAGAGCGTAGGTGGCAATGAGCAGTTCTTC
CDR3: CASSHQSVGGNEQFF

V: TRBV7-2
length: 12
J: TRBJ2-1
D: -
size: -
DNA: TGTGCCAGCAGCTTAGTTAAGCATGAGCAGTTCTTC
CDR3: CASSLVKHEQFF

V: TRBV5-4
length: 14
J: TRBJ2-3
D: -
size: -
DNA: TGTGCCAGCAGCTTGGCAAGAGGTACAGATACGCAGTATTTT
CDR3: CASSLARGTDTQYF

V: TRBV12-3/TRBV12-4
length: 13
J: TRBJ1-4
D: TRBD1
size: -
DNA: TGTGCCAGCAGTTTCGACAGGGTTGAAAAACTGTTTTTT
CDR3: CASSFDRVEKLFF